This T cell receptor beta chain was recovered during a study of blood T cell repertoires in COVID-19. Study summary: Samples of COVID-19 (acute and convalescent) were obtained from the United States, Italy and Spain.

Losses at the gene ends were 2 bases for V and 0 bases for J; bases not matched to a gene: 2. The CDR3 runs 16 residues. In germline, CDR1 is KGHSH, CDR2 LQKENI. Original methodology: Scientists estimated how many nucleated cells there were by amplifying reference gene primers. Sequencing used immunoSEQ multiplex PCR; TCRdb keeps in-frame clones, though not all of them. V and J calls plus clone size are reproduced from that table; the DNA served to infer D and trimming. The data show hundreds of thousands of clones, 88% seen once. The source material was peripheral blood. The clonotype originates from a man older than 75 with acute or convalescent COVID-19. The gene calls are TRBV18 and TRBJ2-2; 8 positions match TRBD1. The CDR3 loop reads CASSPRTGTNTGELFF. In DNA, the CDR3 is TGTGCCAGCTCACCAAGGACAGGGACGAACACCGGGGAGCTGTTTTTT. Together with reference TRBV18 and TRBJ2-2, the CDR3 gives the full variable domain: NAGVMQNPRHLVRRRGQEARLRCSPMKGHSHVYWYRQLPEEGLKFMVYLQKENIIDESGMPKERFSAEFPKEGPSILRIQQVVRGDSAAYFCASSPRTGTNTGELFFGEGSRLTVL.